This T cell receptor (beta chain) was observed in a study of cytomegalovirus exposure and HLA in healthy donors (dated by TCRdb to about 2017). For context, the study as a whole: The roughly 650 repertoires of the first cohort and the 120 validation repertoires were produced on the same platform, according to a later analysis. The study aimed to test whether signatures of past pathogen exposure could be identified by cataloging public T cell receptors. A separate validation cohort of 100 to 150 different subjects was used in addition to the roughly 670-subject first cohort. To predict cytomegalovirus infection status, the study combined high-throughput TCR immunosequencing, statistical association of individual TCRs with disease status, and machine learning. What the work shows at the level of the full study, not this receptor alone: The authors suggested that the approach could potentially be extended to other disease states and immunological phenotypes. All 120 repertoires were used to score co-occurrence in the validation cohort in a later analysis, because that analysis had no HLA typing for the cohort. In vitro tests confirmed that a few of the cytomegalovirus-associated TCR beta chains recognize cytomegalovirus antigens. A total of roughly 160 TCR beta chains were listed by the study as associated with cytomegalovirus. The classifier was reported to diagnose cytomegalovirus status with high specificity and sensitivity in both the original cohort and the validation cohort. Of the cluster scores, around 95% were above 0 in a later analysis, which found that TCRs clustered in the first cohort also tended to co-occur in the approximately 120 validation repertoires. Most TCR sequences were seen in very few donors, while some public TCRs were found in many individuals.

The protocol used for the library was the immunoSEQ multiplex PCR assay. The published analysis was carried out like this. A statistical classification framework was developed to diagnose cytomegalovirus status using the catalog of TCR beta chain sequences. In its TCRdb copy, this immuneACCESS table keeps in-frame sequences only and misses some clones. Where compared with another copy, unresolved V genes explain less than half of these, and the others have no known cause. That table furnishes V, J and clone size, whereas the DNA furnished D and trimming. The sample table lists some 70,000 clones, 80% to 90% of them with a count of one. In total, the top ten clones hold 1.7% of the sample. As encoded in the germline V gene (reference sequence), CDR1 is LNHDA while CDR2 is SQIVND. The junction shows trimming of 7 bases on V and 1 base on J, plus 11 bases between the germline ends. From cysteine to phenylalanine, the CDR3 is 13 amino acids long. The kept DNA is CDR3 alone, 39 bases in frame from the first base.

For this clone: Its antigen is still unknown. Base-call qualities are not available, and no considerably larger clone is one nucleotide away.

Separate from the roughly 700-subject first cohort, the validation cohort of some 130 subjects was the group to which the donors belonged. The TCR sequence derives from a woman younger than 30 in good health and CMV-seronegative. The chain was built from TRBV19 and TRBJ2-7; TRBD2 might be the D gene, on 6 matching bases. Sequenced: PBMCs. The nucleotide sequence reads as follows: TGTGCCAGTACAAGCAGCGGGTCCTACGAGCAGTACTTC. This yields the protein CASTSSGSYEQYF.